The 17 T cell receptor beta chains below all came from one sample that was sequenced in a study of blood T cell repertoires in COVID-19. Profiling relied on immunoSEQ multiplex PCR, and the TCRdb table lists in-frame clones only, not all of them. This sample has 170,000 or so clones, with approximately 85% found just once. Sequencing was done on a sample of PBMCs or T cells enriched from blood (not recorded which). All receptors come from a woman between 18 and 29 years old who had recovered from COVID-19.

DNA of the CDR3: TGTGCCATCAGTGTAGGGGACAGGGGGCGAGGTGGCTACACCTTC. Translating it yields CAISVGDRGRGGYTF. The gene calls are TRBV10-3 and TRBJ1-2; 12 bases align to TRBD1. Germline lookup yields CDR1 ENHRY and CDR2 SYGVKD. V shed 4 bases, J shed 7 bases, and the junction held 7 bases outside the gene matches. This CDR3 has 15 amino acids.

The CDR3: CASSQGDRENSGYTF. The CDR3 nucleotides are TGTGCCAGCAGCCAGGGGGACAGGGAGAATTCTGGCTACACCTTC. The chain carries TRBV4-2 and TRBJ1-2; TRBD1 matches 9 bases. CDR1 is LGHNA and CDR2 is YNFKEQ in the germline V gene. The CDR3 runs 15 residues. With 3 bases clipped from V and 7 bases from J, the junction kept 9 bases outside the gene matches.

The V call is TRBV29-1, the J call TRBJ1-2; D remains ambiguous. V dropped 3 bases and J dropped 6 bases, with 11 bases sitting between them. Germline values: CDR1 SQVTM, CDR2 ANQGSEA. CDR3 length equals 12 residues. CDR3 DNA: TGCAGCGTTGAGGAGTTGTTTGATGGCTACACCTTC. This gives the protein CSVEELFDGYTF.

The V and J genes are TRBV6-2 or TRBV6-3 and TRBJ1-6, with TRBD1 as a possible D gene (6 bases). The V end lost 2 bases, the J end lost 3 bases, and 8 bases lay between the germline ends. The CDR3 length is 15 residues. Germline V CDR1 and CDR2: MNHEY, SVGEGT. The CDR3 nucleotides are TGTGCCAGCAGTTACGGGGACAACTATAATTCACCCCTCCACTTT. Its protein product is CASSYGDNYNSPLHF.

V gene TRBV7-2 combines with J gene TRBJ2-7, with 9 bases that match TRBD2. The CDR3 runs 15 residues. V was pared by 4 bases and J by 1 base, with 5 bases of the junction left unmatched. Germline CDR1 reads SGHTA; CDR2 reads FQGNSA. The CDR3 bases are TGTGCCAGCAGCTCTGCGACTAGCGGTTCCTACGAGCAGTACTTC. Encoded protein: CASSSATSGSYEQYF.

The CDR3 spells CASSLSVVTEAFF. The CDR3 coding sequence is TGTGCCAGCAGTTTATCGGTAGTGACTGAAGCTTTCTTT. The chain carries TRBV28 and TRBJ1-1; D is uncertain. The germline CDR1 and CDR2 sequences are MDHEN and SYDVKM. The V end lost 1 base, the J end lost 5 bases, and 8 bases lay between the germline ends. The CDR3 runs 13 residues. The entire variable domain, with the rest obtained from reference TRBV28 and TRBJ1-1, is as follows: DVKVTQSSRYLVKRTGEKVFLECVQDMDHENMFWYRQDPGLGLRLIYFSYDVKMKEKGDIPEGYSVSREKKERFSLILESASTNQTSMYLCASSLSVVTEAFFGQGTRLTVV.

This clone was observed a single time. The genes are TRBV7-9 and TRBJ2-5, with 11 bases lining up with TRBD1. CDR1 is SEHNR, CDR2 FQNEAQ, per germline (reference sequence). The V gene end was trimmed by 4 bases and the J gene end by 3 bases; junction bases not matched to a gene: 4. The CDR3 runs to 15 residues. The CDR3 here is CASSSGTGGKETQYF. As DNA, the CDR3 is TGTGCCAGCAGCTCAGGGACAGGGGGGAAAGAGACCCAGTACTTC.

The table lists this clone with a count of one. The V and J genes are TRBV7-9 and TRBJ2-2; 10 bases map to TRBD2. With V trimmed by 6 bases and J by 4 bases, 5 bases remained unmatched. Germline CDR1 SEHNR, CDR2 FQNEAQ (reference sequence). This CDR3 has 15 residues. Here the CDR3 DNA reads TGTGCCAGCAGTCGAGCGGGAGGGTTCACCGGGGAGCTGTTTTTT. Amino acids: CASSRAGGFTGELFF.

The genes are TRBV28 and TRBJ2-1; D possibly corresponds to TRBD1 (6 bases). This CDR3 has 14 amino acids. Deletions cut 5 bases from V and 5 bases from J, with 13 bases between. CDR1 is MDHEN and CDR2 is SYDVKM in the germline V gene. The CDR3 nucleotides are TGTGCCAGCAGTCTCCAGGGGATACACAATGAGCAGTTCTTC. Residues: CASSLQGIHNEQFF.

The rearrangement links TRBV6-5 to TRBJ2-1, with TRBD1 matching 12 bases. Germline CDR1 reads MNHEY; CDR2 reads SVGAGI. The J segment lost 6 bases and the V segment lost 6 bases, leaving 3 bases of the junction unmatched. This CDR3 comprises 14 residues. DNA of the CDR3: TGTGCCAGCAGGGGACAGGGGGCCGGCAATGAGCAGTTCTTC. Its protein product is CASRGQGAGNEQFF.

The chain is built from TRBV4-3 and TRBJ2-3; TRBD2 matches 9 bases. The CDR3 consists of 15 residues. CDR1 and CDR2 from the germline V gene are LGHNA and YSLEER. V lost 1 base to trimming and J lost 14 bases; unmatched junction nucleotides: 13. The CDR3 nucleotides read TGCGCCAGCAGCCAAGCCGGGACTAGCACAAGTCGCATGTATTTT. It specifies CASSQAGTSTSRMYF.

The chain links TRBV5-4 to TRBJ2-5; 10 nucleotides line up with TRBD2. Germline assignment: CDR1 SGHNT and CDR2 YYREEE (reference sequence). V dropped 0 bases and J dropped 1; count of bases not matched to a gene: 3. CDR3 length: 16 residues. The CDR3 is CASSLGGLARQETQYF. For the CDR3, the DNA is TGTGCCAGCAGCTTGGGGGGACTAGCGCGCCAAGAGACCCAGTACTTC.

On this clone: One end of the junction fails to match germline, which may point to a read error. The V call is TRBV7-7, the J call TRBJ1-4; 8 bases map to TRBD1. Germline V gene lookup returns CDR1 SSHAT and CDR2 FNYEAQ (reference sequence). The CDR3 is 15 amino acids. This chain's CDR3 is CASSLDRGVNEKLFF. The DNA for the CDR3 is TGTGCTAGCAGCTTAGACAGGGGAGTAAATGAAAAACTGTTTTTT.

Written as DNA, the CDR3 is TGTGCCAGCAGTTTTCGGCAGGGAATGCGGAATGAGCAGTTCTTC. Amino acids: CASSFRQGMRNEQFF. The genes are TRBV28 and TRBJ2-1; TRBD1 might be the D (5 bases). The CDR3 sequence is 15 residues long. V lost 3 bases to trimming and J lost 7 bases, with 16 bases between them. The germline V gene has CDR1 MDHEN and CDR2 SYDVKM.

Here the CDR3 reads CASSGVGGNTEAFF. CDR3 in DNA: TGCGCCAGCAGTGGGGTGGGGGGTAACACTGAAGCTTTCTTT. The chain uses TRBV10-2 and TRBJ1-1; D possibly corresponds to TRBD1 (5 bases). There are 14 residues in the CDR3. V lost 4 bases and J 2 bases, leaving 11 bases between the germline ends. Germline lookup yields CDR1 WSHSY and CDR2 SAAADI.

The chain uses TRBV28 and TRBJ1-1; the D gene is possibly TRBD1 (5 bases). This CDR3 is built from 14 residues. CDR1 and CDR2 (germline): MDHEN, SYDVKM. V dropped 7 bases and J dropped 7 bases, with 19 bases sitting between them. In DNA, the CDR3 is TGTGCCAGCACCTATGGGGGGGATGTACGTGAAGCTTTCTTT. Its translation is CASTYGGDVREAFF. Full variable domain (remainder filled in from reference TRBV28 and TRBJ1-1): DVKVTQSSRYLVKRTGEKVFLECVQDMDHENMFWYRQDPGLGLRLIYFSYDVKMKEKGDIPEGYSVSREKKERFSLILESASTNQTSMYLCASTYGGDVREAFFGQGTRLTVV.

The chain joins TRBV7-2 to TRBJ1-3; a weak D match, TRBD1 (5 bases). Germline V CDR1 and CDR2: SGHTA, FQGNSA. The CDR3 has 16 amino acids. V was pared by 1 base and J by 7 bases, with 17 bases between. This chain's CDR3 is CASSLETGIVENTIYF. As DNA, the CDR3 is TGTGCCAGCAGCTTAGAAACAGGAATCGTTGAGAACACCATATATTTT.